Shown below are 12 T cell receptor beta chains from a single sample sequenced in a study of OX40 agonist ivuxolimab in advanced cancers. Repertoires were generated with immunoSEQ multiplex PCR, while TCRdb's copy carries only in-frame clones and drops some. The sample has some 96,000 clones; about 89% are singletons. The material was CD4+ or CD8+ T cells sorted from blood, obtained in a trial of the OX40 agonist ivuxolimab. The receptor set was obtained from an adult with an advanced solid tumor such as melanoma, head and neck, liver or kidney cancer.

The rearrangement uses TRBV5-1 and TRBJ1-2; 10 positions match TRBD1. V dropped 0 bases and J dropped 3; count of bases not matched to a gene: 8. This CDR3 has 17 residues. Germline CDR1 and CDR2: SGHRS and YFSETQ. The DNA for the CDR3 is TGCGCCAGCAGCTTGGAACTTCCGACAGGGGGCTACTATGGCTACACCTTC. Its protein is CASSLELPTGGYYGYTF. The whole variable domain, filled in from reference TRBV5-1 and TRBJ1-2, reads KAGVTQTPRYLIKTRGQQVTLSCSPISGHRSVSWYQQTPGQGLQFLFEYFSETQRNKGNFPGRFSGRQFSNSRSEMNVSTLELGDSALYLCASSLELPTGGYYGYTFGSGTRLTVV.

The V gene is TRBV27, the J gene TRBJ2-2; weak D call: TRBD2 (6 bases). This CDR3 is built from 15 residues. V was trimmed by 2 bases and J by 5 bases, leaving 12 bases between them. CDR1 is MNHEY and CDR2 is SMNVEV in the germline V gene (reference sequence). The CDR3 protein is CASSLLSGRTGELFF. Written as DNA, the CDR3 is TGTGCCAGCAGTTTACTATCAGGGAGGACCGGGGAGCTGTTTTTT.

V gene TRBV12-5 combines with J gene TRBJ2-2; either TRBD1 or TRBD2 may supply D (5 bases each). V was pared by 1 base and J by 6 bases, with 9 bases between. This CDR3 contains 14 residues. CDR1 LGHNT and CDR2 FRNRAP come from the germline V gene. The CDR3 DNA sequence: TGTGCTAGTGGTTTGGCGGGACGGGCCGGGGAGCTGTTTTTT. It encodes CASGLAGRAGELFF.

The chain couples TRBV7-9 to TRBJ2-7; D unclear. The CDR3 has 13 amino acids. V gave up 1 base and J gave up 2 bases, with 6 bases separating them. Per the germline V gene, CDR1 is SEHNR and CDR2 is FQNEAQ (reference sequence). CDR3 sequence: CASSLDRTYEQYF. CDR3 sequence (DNA): TGTGCCAGCAGCTTAGACCGGACCTACGAGCAGTACTTC.

The chain couples TRBV9 to TRBJ2-5, with a weak D call TRBD1 (5 bases). The CDR3 spans 14 residues. The V end lost 4 bases, the J end lost 1 base, and 11 bases lay between the germline ends. Germline CDR1 reads SGDLS; CDR2 reads YYNGEE. The chain's CDR3 is CASSTGQFQETQYF. CDR3 nucleotide sequence: TGTGCCAGCAGCACAGGACAATTCCAAGAGACCCAGTACTTC.

This clone was picked up one time. The V gene is TRBV6-6, the J gene TRBJ2-1; 10 nucleotides line up with TRBD2. Per the germline V gene, CDR1 is MNHNY and CDR2 is SVGAGI (reference sequence). CDR3 length: 13 amino acids. Losses at the gene ends were 7 bases for V and 9 bases for J; bases not matched to a gene: 6. CDR3 in amino acids: CASKASGGIEQFF. The CDR3, as DNA: TGTGCCAGCAAGGCTAGCGGGGGAATTGAGCAGTTCTTC.

The chain has TRBV27 and TRBJ1-6, with no clear D. This CDR3 has 14 amino acids. The germline gives CDR1 MNHEY, CDR2 SMNVEV (reference sequence). V gave up 2 bases and J gave up 9 bases, with 11 bases separating them. The CDR3 region is CASSLPGGVSPLHF. CDR3 DNA sequence: TGTGCCAGCAGTTTACCGGGAGGTGTTTCACCCCTCCACTTT.

The chain has TRBV6-1 and TRBJ1-1; 7 nucleotides match TRBD1. Germline CDR1 and CDR2: MNHNS and SASEGT. This CDR3 has 14 amino acids. V lost 3 bases to trimming and J lost 3 bases; unmatched junction nucleotides: 4. The CDR3 DNA reads as TGTGCCAGCAGTGAGACAGGGTTATACACTGAAGCTTTCTTT. This codes for CASSETGLYTEAFF.

The rearrangement joins TRBV28 to TRBJ2-4, with D tentatively TRBD1 (7 bases). Germline assignment: CDR1 MDHEN and CDR2 SYDVKM. V gave up 5 bases and J gave up 6 bases, with 14 bases separating them. The CDR3 length is 14 residues. CDR3 nucleotides: TGTGCCAGCAGTCCAGGGGGGATTTCAAACATTCAGTACTTC. This sequence encodes CASSPGGISNIQYF.

The CDR3 here is CAWSVKVPHTDTQYF. Written as DNA, the CDR3 is TGTGCCTGGAGTGTAAAGGTCCCTCACACAGATACGCAGTATTTT. The genes are TRBV30 and TRBJ2-3; D is ambiguous. CDR3 length equals 15 residues. Between the trimmed V and J ends, which lost 0 bases and 2 bases, there was a span of 12 bases. Looked up from germline, CDR1 is GTSNPN and CDR2 is SVGIG (reference sequence). The entire variable domain, with the rest obtained from reference TRBV30 and TRBJ2-3, is as follows: SQTIHQWPATLVQPVGSPLSLECTVEGTSNPNLYWYRQAAGRGLQLLFYSVGIGQISSEVPQNLSASRPQDRQFILSSKKLLLSDSGFYLCAWSVKVPHTDTQYFGPGTRLTVL.

The rearrangement links TRBV6-4 to TRBJ2-3; possible D gene TRBD2, 5 bases. Germline lookup yields CDR1 MRHNA and CDR2 SNTAGT. Trimming removed 4 bases at V and 9 bases at J, with 14 bases between. CDR3 length: 13 amino acids. CDR3 coding DNA: TGTGCCAGCAGTGCGGACGCTGGAGGAACGCAGTATTTT. It translates to CASSADAGGTQYF.

The rearrangement joins TRBV10-3 to TRBJ1-6, with D possibly TRBD1 on 5 matching bases. Per germline, CDR1 ENHRY and CDR2 SYGVKD. Deletions cut 6 bases from V and 5 bases from J, with 11 bases between. This CDR3 comprises 14 residues. Written as DNA, the CDR3 is TGTGCCATCAGCGCCAGGGTGGATAATTCACCCCTCCACTTT. This encodes CAISARVDNSPLHF.